The next 22 T cell receptor beta chains were all read from a single sample in a study of CD8 T cells in Susac syndrome. An amount of RNA that ranged from 0.5 to 1 ug was reverse transcribed with random hexamers. From the immunoSEQ multiplex PCR reads, TCRdb called clonotypes with MiXCR, one entry per CDR3 protein. The sample has approximately 90,000 distinct CDR3 sequences; about 93% are singletons. The sample consisted of CD8+ T cells from PBMCs. The receptors originated from a human donor in good health.

The rearrangement joins TRBV6-1 to TRBJ2-3; a possible D gene is TRBD2 (6 bases). The CDR3 covers 16 residues. The V end lost 6 bases, the J end lost 0 bases, and 16 bases lay between the germline ends. CDR1 and CDR2 from the germline V gene are MNHNS and SASEGT. CDR3 sequence reads: CASRRLTGTSTDTQYF. CDR3 DNA: TGTGCCAGCAGGAGATTAACTGGGACTAGCACAGATACGCAGTATTTT.

This chain links TRBV15 with TRBJ2-3, with 8 nucleotides matching TRBD2. The V gene's germline CDR1 is LNHNV and CDR2 YYDKDF (reference sequence). V shed 1 base, J shed 0 bases, and the junction held 9 bases outside the gene matches. The CDR3 extends over 18 amino acids. The CDR3 bases are TGTGCCACCAGCAGAGCTGGACTCCCGGGGGGGAGCACAGATACGCAGTATTTT. Amino acid sequence: CATSRAGLPGGSTDTQYF.

The chain has TRBV15 and TRBJ1-5; 7 nucleotides match TRBD1. V lost 0 bases, J lost 4 bases, and 12 bases stayed unmatched. The CDR3 is 18 residues long. The germline CDR1 and CDR2 sequences are LNHNV and YYDKDF (reference sequence). The CDR3 DNA reads TGTGCCACCAGCAGAGATTCCAATACAGGGGTAGGGAATCAGCCCCAGCATTTT. Its translation: CATSRDSNTGVGNQPQHF. Full variable domain (missing parts from reference TRBV15 and TRBJ1-5): DAMVIQNPRYQVTQFGKPVTLSCSQTLNHNVMYWYQQKSSQAPKLLFHYYDKDFNNEADTPDNFQSRRPNTSFCFLDIRSPGLGDTAMYLCATSRDSNTGVGNQPQHFGDGTRLSIL.

DNA for the CDR3: TGTGCCAGCAGCTCGGGACAGGGTTCCTACGAGCAGTACTTC. Protein sequence: CASSSGQGSYEQYF. The chain employs TRBV13 and TRBJ2-7; 9 nucleotides line up with TRBD1. With V trimmed by 4 bases and J by 1 base, 2 bases remained unmatched. Germline CDR1 PRHDT, CDR2 FYEKMQ (reference sequence). This CDR3 region has 14 residues. Combining the CDR3 with reference TRBV13 and TRBJ2-7 gives the whole variable domain AAGVIQSPRHLIKEKRETATLKCYPIPRHDTVYWYQQGPGQDPQFLISFYEKMQSDKGSIPDRFSAQQFSDYHSELNMSSLELGDSALYFCASSSGQGSYEQYFGPGTRLTVT.

This chain joins TRBV12-5 and TRBJ2-2; D might be TRBD1 (6 bases). Per germline, CDR1 LGHNT and CDR2 FRNRAP. The CDR3 runs to 15 residues. V lost 2 bases, J lost 3 bases, and 10 bases lay in between. The CDR3 loop is CASGLLTGDTGELFF. For the CDR3, the DNA is TGTGCTAGTGGTTTGCTGACAGGAGACACCGGGGAGCTGTTTTTT.

The genes are TRBV4-2 and TRBJ2-3; the match to TRBD2 covers 11 bases. The CDR3 runs 16 residues. Trimming at V came to 4 bases and at J to 5 bases, leaving 8 bases not matched to a gene. Germline values: CDR1 LGHNA, CDR2 YNFKEQ. CDR3 amino acids: CASSPLTSGVEDTQYF. In nucleotides, the CDR3 is TGTGCCAGCAGCCCACTGACTAGCGGGGTGGAAGATACGCAGTATTTT.

The chain recombines TRBV23-1 with TRBJ1-4; D is ambiguous. TRBV23-1 is flagged as an ORF with uncertain function. CDR3 length: 15 residues. Trimming removed 7 bases at V and 1 base at J, with 13 bases between. The CDR3 sequence: CASTPPAETNEKLFF. The CDR3 nucleotides read TGCGCCAGCACTCCACCCGCGGAAACTAATGAAAAACTGTTTTTT.

This chain uses TRBV9 with TRBJ2-2, with D unclear. This CDR3 contains 14 residues. Trimming pared 3 bases from V and 0 bases from J, leaving 6 bases between. Germline loops: CDR1 SGDLS, CDR2 YYNGEE. Written as DNA, the CDR3 is TGTGCCAGCAGCGCCCGCCCGAACACCGGGGAGCTGTTTTTT. Protein: CASSARPNTGELFF. Based on the CDR3 plus reference TRBV9 and TRBJ2-2, the full variable domain is DSGVTQTPKHLITATGQRVTLRCSPRSGDLSVYWYQQSLDQGLQFLIQYYNGEERAKGNILERFSAQQFPDLHSELNLSSLELGDSALYFCASSARPNTGELFFGEGSRLTVL.

The CDR3 DNA reads as TGCAGCGTTGAAGGGTTGATTCACACTGAAGCTTTCTTT. Translation: CSVEGLIHTEAFF. The chain joins TRBV29-1 to TRBJ1-1; D not certain. CDR3 length equals 13 residues. V lost 1 base, J lost 3 bases, and 9 bases lay in between. Germline V gives CDR1 SQVTM, CDR2 ANQGSEA.

This clonotype occurred a few times. The J gene is TRBJ2-7, the V gene TRBV20-1; D remains unclear. CDR1 and CDR2 from the germline V gene are DFQATT and SNEGSKA (reference sequence). V was pared by 0 bases and J by 3 bases, with 21 bases between. The CDR3 covers 17 residues. The CDR3 protein is CSARDLYSPPPRYEQYF. CDR3 coding DNA: TGCAGTGCTAGAGATCTGTACTCTCCACCTCCTCGCTACGAGCAGTACTTC.

The J gene is TRBJ2-6, the V gene TRBV27, with a tentative D call TRBD1 (6 bases). V was clipped by 3 bases and J by 4 bases, with 10 bases between them. CDR1 and CDR2 (germline): MNHEY, SMNVEV (reference sequence). The CDR3 has 15 residues. The CDR3 DNA is TGTGCCAGCAGTTTCATGGGGGCCGGGGCCAACGTCCTGACTTTC. The encoded protein is CASSFMGAGANVLTF. The variable domain in full, with the rest retrieved from reference TRBV27 and TRBJ2-6, is EAQVTQNPRYLITVTGKKLTVTCSQNMNHEYMSWYRQDPGLGLRQIYYSMNVEVTDKGDVPEGYKVSRKEKRNFPLILESPSPNQTSLYFCASSFMGAGANVLTFGAGSRLTVL.

V and J are TRBV7-8 and TRBJ2-3; weak D call: TRBD1 (5 bases). V lost 4 bases, J lost 5 bases, and 28 bases lay in between. This CDR3 spans 19 amino acids. Germline V gene sequence: CDR1 SGHVS, CDR2 FQNEAQ. This CDR3 is CASSYLGVAKGAWGDTQYF. CDR3 DNA: TGTGCCAGCAGCTACCTAGGGGTAGCAAAAGGGGCTTGGGGAGATACGCAGTATTTT.

The chain combines TRBV11-2 with TRBJ2-5; D call uncertain. From germline, CDR1 is SGHAT and CDR2 FQNNGV. There are 11 residues in the CDR3. With 7 bases removed from V and 4 bases from J, the gap between germline ends came to 7 bases. In DNA form, the CDR3 reads TGTGCCAGCATCCTCTCAGAGACCCAGTACTTC. Residues: CASILSETQYF.

The rearrangement joins TRBV20-1 to TRBJ1-1, with 9 bases that match TRBD1. The CDR3 is 14 amino acids. Germline-derived CDR1 and CDR2 are DFQATT and SNEGSKA (reference sequence). V lost 3 bases and J lost 3; bases outside the gene matches: 5. The CDR3 region has the DNA TGCAGTGCTAGTGATGACAGGGGGGACACTGAAGCTTTCTTT. It translates to CSASDDRGDTEAFF.

V and J are TRBV15 and TRBJ2-5, with 12 bases that match TRBD2. CDR1 LNHNV and CDR2 YYDKDF come from the germline V gene (reference sequence). V dropped 5 bases and J dropped 2; count of bases not matched to a gene: 6. The CDR3 is made up of 16 amino acids. The CDR3 is CATSVRLAGDQETQYF. As DNA, the CDR3 is TGTGCCACCAGCGTCCGACTAGCGGGGGATCAAGAGACCCAGTACTTC.

This clonotype was seen only once. The CDR3 bases are TGTGCCAGCAGGACGGGACAGGGGACTCACAATGAGCAGTTCTTC. Protein: CASRTGQGTHNEQFF. The chain combines TRBV2 with TRBJ2-1; 10 positions match TRBD1. CDR1 and CDR2 from the germline V gene are SNHLY and FYNNEI. J was trimmed by 5 bases and V by 6 bases; bases with no gene match: 7. The CDR3 sequence is 15 residues long.

The J gene is TRBJ1-1, the V gene TRBV5-6; D ambiguous. CDR1 and CDR2 from the germline V gene are SGHDT and YYEEEE. Trimming shortened V by 1 base and J by 1 base, and 5 bases separated the two germline ends. There are 13 residues in the CDR3. The CDR3 loop is CASSLMTNTEAFF. CDR3 coding DNA: TGTGCCAGCAGCTTGATGACGAACACTGAAGCTTTCTTT.

This chain connects TRBV27 to TRBJ1-1, with D unclear. V was clipped by 7 bases and J by 1 base, with 10 bases between them. This CDR3 is built from 13 residues. From germline, CDR1 is MNHEY and CDR2 SMNVEV (reference sequence). CDR3 sequence: CASTSDRNTEAFF. For the CDR3, the DNA is TGTGCCAGCACCTCCGACCGGAACACTGAAGCTTTCTTT.

This sequence joins TRBV7-8 and TRBJ1-1, with unresolved D. Deletions cut 1 base from V and 1 base from J, with 10 bases between. Germline V lookup: CDR1 SGHVS, CDR2 FQNEAQ. CDR3 length: 15 residues. This chain's CDR3 is CASSLVLGTNTEAFF. The DNA for the CDR3 is TGTGCCAGCAGCTTAGTATTGGGCACGAACACTGAAGCTTTCTTT.

V is TRBV11-2 and J is TRBJ1-1, with D unclear. The V gene's germline CDR1 is SGHAT and CDR2 FQNNGV. CDR3 length: 12 residues. The V end lost 0 bases, the J end lost 11 bases, and 10 bases lay between the germline ends. CDR3 protein: CASSLEFGGAFF. CDR3 sequence (DNA): TGTGCCAGCAGCTTAGAGTTTGGAGGGGCTTTCTTT.

The CDR3, as DNA: TGCAGTGCGACGACTAGCGGGGGGGGCTTAGGGTCCTACAATGAGCAGTTCTTC. This encodes CSATTSGGGLGSYNEQFF. This rearrangement joins TRBV20-1 to TRBJ2-1, with TRBD2 matching over 14 bases. V lost 6 bases to trimming and J lost 1 base; unmatched junction nucleotides: 11. The CDR3 contains 18 residues. The V gene's germline CDR1 is DFQATT and CDR2 SNEGSKA (reference sequence).

This clonotype occurred a few times. The J gene is TRBJ1-4, the V gene TRBV4-1; the D gene is possibly TRBD1 (6 bases). The V end was cut by 3 bases, the J end by 7 bases, with 12 bases between. The germline V gene has CDR1 MGHRA and CDR2 YSYEKL. The CDR3 runs 14 residues. CDR3 DNA sequence: TGCGCCAGCAGCCAGGGGGCTCGGGGTGAAAAACTGTTTTTT. Translation: CASSQGARGEKLFF.